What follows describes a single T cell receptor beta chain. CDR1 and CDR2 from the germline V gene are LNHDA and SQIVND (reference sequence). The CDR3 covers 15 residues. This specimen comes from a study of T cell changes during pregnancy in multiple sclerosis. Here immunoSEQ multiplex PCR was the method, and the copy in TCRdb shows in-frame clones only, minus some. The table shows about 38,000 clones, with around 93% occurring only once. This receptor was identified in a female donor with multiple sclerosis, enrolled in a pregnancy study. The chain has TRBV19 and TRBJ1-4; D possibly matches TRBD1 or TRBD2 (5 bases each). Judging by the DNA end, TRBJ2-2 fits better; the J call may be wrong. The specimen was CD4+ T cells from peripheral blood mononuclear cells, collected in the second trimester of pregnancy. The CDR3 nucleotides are TGTGCCAGTAGTATAACCGGGACCCTTGGGCGGGAGCTGTTTTTT. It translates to CASSITGTLGRELFF.